The 22 T cell receptor beta chains presented below share a single source sample, sequenced in a study of shared clonotypes between healthy human individuals. Sequenced by immunoSEQ multiplex PCR; TCRdb stores in-frame clones only, minus some. The table lists roughly 500,000 clones, about four fifths of them singletons. What was sequenced was PBMCs. These receptors came from a woman aged 40 to 49 in good health. Some clones in this sample may be carry-over from other donors' samples.

The chain is built from TRBV7-6 and TRBJ1-1, with D possibly matching TRBD1 (6 bases). Trimming pared 5 bases from V and 3 bases from J, leaving 13 bases between. Germline CDR1 SGHVS, CDR2 FNYEAQ. The length of the CDR3 is 14 residues. The CDR3 spells CASSARQDDTEAFF. DNA for the CDR3: TGTGCCAGCAGCGCCAGACAGGACGACACTGAAGCTTTCTTT.

The V and J genes are TRBV4-1 and TRBJ1-1; a possible D gene is TRBD1 (6 bases). CDR3 length: 14 amino acids. The V gene lost 4 bases and the J gene lost 4 bases, with 13 bases spanning the gap. CDR1 and CDR2 from the germline V gene are MGHRA and YSYEKL. Here the CDR3 reads CASSPSRGGTEAFF. The CDR3 DNA is TGCGCCAGCAGCCCCAGCAGGGGTGGCACTGAAGCTTTCTTT.

The chain links TRBV6-5 to TRBJ2-2; D may correspond to TRBD1 or TRBD2 (6 bases each). Germline CDR1 MNHEY, CDR2 SVGAGI. The CDR3 length is 16 residues. The V end lost 0 bases, the J end lost 5 bases, and 13 bases lay between the germline ends. DNA for the CDR3: TGTGCCAGCAGTTACTCCACTAGGAGGGGGACCGGGGAGCTGTTTTTT. Its protein product is CASSYSTRRGTGELFF.

The CDR3: CASRQGRSNTGELFF. CDR3 bases: TGTGCCAGCAGACAGGGGCGTTCGAACACCGGGGAGCTGTTTTTT. The chain joins TRBV2 to TRBJ2-2; 7 bases align to TRBD1. Trimming at V came to 6 bases and at J to 0 bases, leaving 4 bases not matched to a gene. Per the germline V gene, CDR1 is SNHLY and CDR2 is FYNNEI. The CDR3 totals 15 residues.

The chain is built from TRBV7-3 and TRBJ2-3; a weak D match, TRBD2 (6 bases). CDR1 SGHTA and CDR2 FQGTGA come from the germline V gene. V lost 5 bases to trimming and J lost 2 bases, with 11 bases between them. There are 14 residues in the CDR3. CDR3 protein: CASSGSGPTDTQYF. In DNA, the CDR3 is TGTGCCAGCAGCGGTAGCGGCCCCACAGATACGCAGTATTTT.

At least ten counts were recorded for this clone. The chain is built from TRBV6-4 and TRBJ2-2; D is ambiguous. The CDR3 has 14 amino acids. Trimming took off 6 bases at V and 5 bases at J, with 13 bases between the two ends. Germline values: CDR1 MRHNA, CDR2 SNTAGT. DNA for the CDR3: TGTGCCAGCAGCGTCGACGCCCCGACCGGGGAGCTGTTTTTT. It specifies CASSVDAPTGELFF.

The V and J genes are TRBV30 and TRBJ2-2, with 11 bases aligning to TRBD2. The CDR3 spans 14 residues. Trimming cost V 4 bases and J 5 bases; bases outside gene matches: 3. Germline V CDR1 and CDR2: GTSNPN, SVGIG (reference sequence). The DNA for the CDR3 is TGTGCCTGGACAACTAGCGGGAGTACCGGGGAGCTGTTTTTT. Amino acid sequence: CAWTTSGSTGELFF.

V gene TRBV29-1 combines with J gene TRBJ1-2; TRBD1 aligns across 7 bases. Germline-derived CDR1 and CDR2 are SQVTM and ANQGSEA. V dropped 6 bases and J dropped 2; count of bases not matched to a gene: 9. The CDR3 has 14 amino acids. The CDR3 DNA is TGCAGCGTCGTGGTGGCAGGGGGGAACTATGGCTACACCTTC. It yields the protein CSVVVAGGNYGYTF.

The rearrangement links TRBV2 to TRBJ2-7; possibly TRBD2 for D (5 bases). Trimming took 7 bases from V and 3 from J, leaving 10 bases between them. The CDR3 consists of 12 residues. Germline V lookup: CDR1 SNHLY, CDR2 FYNNEI. CDR3 bases: TGTGCCAGCATAGAGGGTAGCTACGAGCAGTACTTC. It codes for CASIEGSYEQYF.

The chain links TRBV9 to TRBJ2-1; no clear D. CDR1 and CDR2 from the germline V gene are SGDLS and YYNGEE. The V and J ends lost 4 bases and 0 bases respectively, with 11 bases between them. The CDR3 is 15 residues long. The CDR3 bases are TGTGCCAGCAGCACGATCCGGAGCTCCTACAATGAGCAGTTCTTC. Residues: CASSTIRSSYNEQFF.

Worth noting for this clone: Given a far larger clone just one base away, this is likely a sequencing read error. This CDR3 is also generated by other DNA sequences in the sample. V is TRBV19 and J is TRBJ1-4, with TRBD1 identical over 7 bases. CDR3 length equals 12 residues. V lost 4 bases, J lost 17 bases, and 10 bases stayed unmatched. Germline assignment: CDR1 LNHDA and CDR2 SQIVND (reference sequence). CDR3 DNA sequence: TGTGCCAGTAGTACCGGACAGGCCGGGCTATTTTTT. Its translation is CASSTGQAGLFF.

The V call is TRBV2, the J call TRBJ2-7, with D unresolved. The CDR3 is made up of 11 amino acids. Germline V gene sequence: CDR1 SNHLY, CDR2 FYNNEI. Trimming took off 7 bases at V and 3 bases at J, with 7 bases between the two ends. CDR3 nucleotide sequence: TGTGCCAGCAAGGCCGGCTACGAGCAGTACTTC. As protein: CASKAGYEQYF.

The sample holds a few counts of this clone. V is TRBV5-6 and J is TRBJ2-3, with D maybe TRBD1 (5 bases). The CDR3 covers 15 residues. Germline V gene sequence: CDR1 SGHDT, CDR2 YYEEEE. V was cut by 0 bases and J by 6 bases, with 14 bases left in between. The CDR3 is CASSLAFSRDDTQYF. The DNA for the CDR3 is TGTGCCAGCAGCTTGGCCTTTAGCAGGGATGATACGCAGTATTTT.

The CDR3 region has the DNA TGTGCCAGCAGCTTCTTCGGGGACGGGAACACTGAAGCTTTCTTT. It yields the protein CASSFFGDGNTEAFF. This sequence joins TRBV5-6 and TRBJ1-1; a weak D match, TRBD1 (5 bases). The CDR3 totals 15 residues. Between the trimmed V and J ends, which lost 2 bases and 1 base, there was a span of 12 bases. CDR1 is SGHDT, CDR2 YYEEEE, per germline.

J is TRBJ1-6 and V is TRBV30; 10 bases are shared with TRBD1. The CDR3 is 17 residues long. V shed 5 bases, J shed 4 bases, and the junction held 11 bases outside the gene matches. Germline loops: CDR1 GTSNPN, CDR2 SVGIG (reference sequence). This CDR3 is CAWAPGQGFLYNSPLHF. The CDR3 DNA reads as TGTGCCTGGGCGCCGGGACAGGGGTTCCTTTATAATTCACCCCTCCACTTT.

The chain has TRBV20-1 and TRBJ1-2; D gene uncertain. V lost 7 bases and J 6 bases, leaving 6 bases between the germline ends. The CDR3 spans 9 residues. Germline V gene sequence: CDR1 DFQATT, CDR2 SNEGSKA (reference sequence). The CDR3 bases are TGCAGTGTACCCGATGGCTACACCTTC. This encodes CSVPDGYTF.

The V gene is TRBV28, the J gene TRBJ2-7; D ambiguous. CDR3 length: 17 residues. Germline-derived CDR1 and CDR2 are MDHEN and SYDVKM. V was cut by 3 bases and J by 1 base, with 19 bases left in between. CDR3 DNA: TGTGCCAGCAGTTTTGTTTTACTCGGAGTTTCATCCTACGAGCAGTACTTC. Amino acids: CASSFVLLGVSSYEQYF.

The rearrangement links TRBV20-1 to TRBJ1-3; the D is unclear. V was trimmed by 1 base and J by 7 bases, leaving 5 bases between them. The germline V gene encodes CDR1 DFQATT and CDR2 SNEGSKA (reference sequence). The CDR3 is 11 amino acids. CDR3 sequence reads: CSARGPNTIYF. The CDR3 nucleotides are TGCAGTGCTAGAGGACCTAACACCATATATTTT.

This clone was observed a single time. V is TRBV28 and J is TRBJ2-2; 9 bases agree with TRBD2. Trimming at V came to 8 bases and at J to 2 bases, leaving 6 bases not matched to a gene. Germline V gives CDR1 MDHEN, CDR2 SYDVKM. The CDR3 runs to 15 residues. DNA of the CDR3: TGTGCCAGCGAAGCGGGAGGTCTAAACACCGGGGAGCTGTTTTTT. It is translated as CASEAGGLNTGELFF.

The chain is built from TRBV6-4 and TRBJ2-7; perhaps D is TRBD1 or TRBD2 (5 bases each). Trimming took 6 bases from V and 4 from J, leaving 25 bases between them. Germline V gene lookup returns CDR1 MRHNA and CDR2 SNTAGT. This CDR3 is 17 amino acids long. In DNA, the CDR3 is TGTGCCAGCAGAACCATAAAGGGGACCGACAAAGAGTACGAGCAGTACTTC. It codes for CASRTIKGTDKEYEQYF.

J is TRBJ1-4 and V is TRBV10-3; D is possibly TRBD1 (5 bases). Germline values: CDR1 ENHRY, CDR2 SYGVKD. This CDR3 has 15 residues. V was trimmed by 2 bases and J by 2 bases, leaving 9 bases between them. The CDR3 loop reads CAISERQGTNEKLFF. The CDR3 DNA sequence: TGTGCCATCAGTGAGAGGCAGGGTACTAATGAAAAACTGTTTTTT.

The chain links TRBV10-3 to TRBJ1-5, with TRBD1 matching over 8 bases. The trim removed 3 bases at V and 7 bases at J, leaving 5 bases unmatched. The CDR3 totals 14 residues. Germline lookup yields CDR1 ENHRY and CDR2 SYGVKD. In DNA, the CDR3 is TGTGCCATCAGTGACCCGACAGGGGCCCAGCCCCAGCATTTT. It is translated as CAISDPTGAQPQHF.